Only a few counts were recorded for the clone carrying this TCR beta chain. Its antigen is undetermined. The Oncomine TCR Beta short-read assay generated sequence data from the DNA of cultured CD4+ T cells. Genomic DNA extraction was carried out from cultured CD4+ T cells. One entry per CDR3 protein results from TCRdb running MiXCR on the PCR reads. The sample consists of around 21,000 distinct CDR3 sequences, approximately 56% of them appearing once. Germline loops: CDR1 MNHEY, CDR2 SMNVEV (reference sequence). The V gene lost 3 bases and the J gene lost 1 base, with 6 bases spanning the gap. The CDR3 has 13 amino acids. The treatment here: roughly 10-day PBMC culture with coronavirus spike peptide pools or control peptides (ViraFEST assay). The sample originates from a study of vaccination and CD4 T cells after COVID-19.

The material was CD4+ T cells from blood, cultured in vitro, obtained after SARS-CoV-2 vaccination. This receptor was identified in a human donor who had recovered from COVID-19. This sequence joins TRBV27 and TRBJ1-1; D is undetermined. CDR3 coding DNA: TGTGCCAGCAGTTTGCGGTCGAACACTGAAGCTTTCTTT. Its protein is CASSLRSNTEAFF.